This entry lists 30 T cell receptor beta chains sequenced from one sample in a study of cytomegalovirus exposure and HLA in healthy donors. PCR primers comprised 60 Vbeta and 13 Jbeta primers. Sequencing was performed with immunoSEQ multiplex PCR; in TCRdb, only in-frame clones are kept and a portion is missing. This table has 300,000 or so clones, approximately 84% appearing once. The sequencing input was PBMCs. The origin of the receptors is a middle-aged woman in good health and CMV-seropositive.

This clone was seen just once. V usage is TRBV15 and J usage is TRBJ1-5; a weak D match, TRBD1 (6 bases). The CDR3 consists of 13 residues. Germline V CDR1 and CDR2: LNHNV, YYDKDF (reference sequence). Trimming removed 6 bases from V and 8 bases from J, with 14 bases in between. The CDR3 loop is CATSPTRGEPQHF. The CDR3 DNA reads TGTGCCACCAGTCCAACCAGGGGTGAGCCCCAGCATTTT.

Written as DNA, the CDR3 is TGTGCCAGCAGTCAGGCACAGGGGACTGGCTATGGCTACACCTTC. Protein product: CASSQAQGTGYGYTF. J is TRBJ1-2 and V is TRBV6-6; 7 nucleotides match TRBD1. The CDR3 has 15 amino acids. V trimming: 5 bases; J trimming: 4 bases; junction bases outside the gene matches: 10. Germline lookup yields CDR1 MNHNY and CDR2 SVGAGI (reference sequence).

The chain uses TRBV7-2 and TRBJ2-1, with 9 positions matching TRBD2. V dropped 7 bases and J dropped 5; count of bases not matched to a gene: 6. This CDR3 has 14 residues. Germline CDR1 SGHTA, CDR2 FQGNSA. The CDR3 region is CASKMSGRHNEQFF. The DNA of the CDR3 is TGTGCCAGCAAAATGAGCGGGAGGCACAATGAGCAGTTCTTC.

This chain uses TRBV6-1 with TRBJ1-2; 9 nucleotides align to TRBD1. The CDR3 is 15 amino acids. CDR1 and CDR2 from the germline V gene are MNHNS and SASEGT. With 4 bases clipped from V and 7 bases from J, the junction kept 10 bases outside the gene matches. This CDR3 is CASSGGRQGDRGYTF. CDR3 coding DNA: TGTGCCAGCAGTGGAGGGCGACAGGGGGATCGTGGCTACACCTTC.

J is TRBJ2-2 and V is TRBV5-4; 11 nucleotides align to TRBD2. After removal of 1 base from V and 4 bases from J, the junction contained 6 bases not matched to a gene. Germline CDR1 is SGHNT and CDR2 is YYREEE (reference sequence). There are 17 residues in the CDR3. The CDR3 here is CASSLLAGGAGTGELFF. In DNA, the CDR3 is TGTGCCAGCAGCTTGTTAGCGGGAGGGGCCGGCACCGGGGAGCTGTTTTTT.

The chain carries TRBV4-3 and TRBJ1-1, with a possible D match to TRBD1 (5 bases). This CDR3 has 14 amino acids. The germline V gene has CDR1 LGHNA and CDR2 YSLEER. The V end lost 5 bases, the J end lost 0 bases, and 10 bases lay between the germline ends. The CDR3 sequence: CASSYRTLNTEAFF. CDR3 DNA: TGCGCCAGCAGCTACAGGACCCTGAACACTGAAGCTTTCTTT.

V is TRBV11-3 and J is TRBJ2-3; TRBD1 matches at 9 bases. CDR1 and CDR2 from the germline V gene are SGHNT and YENEEA. This CDR3 contains 13 residues. V gave up 10 bases and J gave up 2 bases; unmatched junction bases: 4. Here the CDR3 reads CATGTGYTDTQYF. The CDR3 region has the DNA TGTGCCACCGGGACAGGGTACACAGATACGCAGTATTTT.

The rearrangement joins TRBV7-2 to TRBJ2-4; tentatively, D is TRBD2 (6 bases). CDR1 is SGHTA and CDR2 is FQGNSA in the germline V gene. Deletions cut 7 bases from V and 16 bases from J, with 14 bases between. The CDR3 covers 10 residues. DNA of the CDR3: TGTGCCAGCACCGTGCGGGAACGCTACTTC. Translation gives CASTVRERYF.

J is TRBJ2-5 and V is TRBV5-1; TRBD2 aligns across 9 bases. The CDR3 totals 16 residues. The germline V gene has CDR1 SGHRS and CDR2 YFSETQ. V was clipped by 6 bases and J by 4 bases; unmatched bases: 13. CDR3 DNA sequence: TGCGCCAGCACCGTAGGGGTAGCGGGAGACGGAGAGACCCAGTACTTC. Translated, it gives CASTVGVAGDGETQYF.

The V gene is TRBV19, the J gene TRBJ2-7; 9 bases match TRBD1. Trimming took 6 bases from V and 6 from J; bases not matched to a gene: 12. There are 15 residues in the CDR3. CDR1 and CDR2 from the germline V gene are LNHDA and SQIVND (reference sequence). CDR3 DNA: TGTGCCAGTAGCACCCAGGGGACAGGGAATCGCGAGCAGTACTTC. Translating it yields CASSTQGTGNREQYF. The full variable domain, with the rest looked up from reference TRBV19 and TRBJ2-7, is DGGITQSPKYLFRKEGQNVTLSCEQNLNHDAMYWYRQDPGQGLRLIYYSQIVNDFQKGDIAEGYSVSREKKESFPLTVTSAQKNPTAFYLCASSTQGTGNREQYFGPGTRLTVT.

The chain recombines TRBV4-3 with TRBJ2-7, with a possible D match to TRBD2 (5 bases). Germline V gene sequence: CDR1 LGHNA, CDR2 YSLEER. The CDR3 extends over 13 amino acids. V gave up 3 bases and J gave up 5 bases, with 11 bases separating them. The CDR3 nucleotides are TGCGCCAGCAGCCAGCTGACTACTCACGAGCAGTACTTC. It codes for CASSQLTTHEQYF.

The chain links TRBV5-1 to TRBJ2-7; TRBD1 matches 7 bases. Germline CDR1 reads SGHRS; CDR2 reads YFSETQ. The CDR3 has 14 amino acids. The V segment lost 5 bases and the J segment 6 bases; nucleotides outside the gene matches: 11. CDR3 coding DNA: TGCGCCAGCAGACCCGACAGGGTAGGGAGCGAGCAGTACTTC. It encodes CASRPDRVGSEQYF.

The chain combines TRBV27 with TRBJ2-5, with 11 bases lining up with TRBD2. The tail of the sequence fits TRBJ2-7 better, so the J call may be wrong. The germline CDR1 and CDR2 sequences are MNHEY and SMNVEV (reference sequence). This CDR3 region has 16 residues. CDR3 sequence: CASSSTGTSGLYEQYF. Here the CDR3 DNA reads TGTGCCAGCAGTTCTACCGGGACTAGCGGACTATACGAGCAGTACTTC.

The CDR3 is CASSPTASTDTQYF. The CDR3 bases are TGTGCCAGCAGCCCTACCGCTAGCACAGATACGCAGTATTTT. The chain combines TRBV11-3 with TRBJ2-3, with D hard to call. The CDR3 is 14 amino acids. The germline V gene encodes CDR1 SGHNT and CDR2 YENEEA. V lost 5 bases, J lost 0 bases, and 9 bases lay in between.

The V call is TRBV29-1, the J call TRBJ2-7, with a possible D match to TRBD2 (6 bases). Trimming removed 4 bases at V and 7 bases at J, with 17 bases between. The length of the CDR3 is 13 residues. The V gene's germline CDR1 is SQVTM and CDR2 ANQGSEA. CDR3 DNA sequence: TGCAGCGTTGCCCGGGAGTCTTACTGGGAGCAGTACTTC. Protein: CSVARESYWEQYF.

The chain recombines TRBV19 with TRBJ2-5; 10 positions agree with TRBD1. The CDR3 has 17 amino acids. The junction had 10 bases not matched to a gene; V was cut back by 5 bases and J by 1 base. CDR1 LNHDA and CDR2 SQIVND come from the germline V gene (reference sequence). Here the CDR3 reads CASSPRRGQGIQETQYF. CDR3 sequence (DNA): TGTGCCAGTAGTCCCCGCCGGGGACAGGGGATCCAAGAGACCCAGTACTTC.

This clone was seen only a few times. This rearrangement joins TRBV30 to TRBJ2-7; TRBD2 matches 8 bases. Germline loops: CDR1 GTSNPN, CDR2 SVGIG (reference sequence). V was clipped by 3 bases and J by 5 bases; unmatched bases: 12. The CDR3 is 15 amino acids. CDR3 amino acids: CAWSQRGGRAHEQYF. The CDR3 DNA is TGTGCCTGGAGCCAACGGGGGGGGCGAGCCCACGAGCAGTACTTC.

A single count supports this clone. The rearrangement links TRBV5-1 to TRBJ2-2, with D possibly being TRBD1 (6 bases). Germline loops: CDR1 SGHRS, CDR2 YFSETQ. V was shortened by 4 bases and J by 1 base, with 17 bases between the two germline ends. The CDR3 consists of 17 residues. The CDR3: CASSPRTADLNTGELFF. CDR3 in DNA: TGCGCCAGCAGCCCCCGGACAGCCGATCTGAACACCGGGGAGCTGTTTTTT.

This clone was detected only once. The chain couples TRBV4-3 to TRBJ1-2; 7 positions match TRBD1. Germline CDR1 is LGHNA and CDR2 is YSLEER. With 2 bases clipped from V and 2 bases from J, the junction kept 8 bases outside the gene matches. This CDR3 region has 16 residues. Here the CDR3 DNA reads TGCGCCAGCAGCCAAACTCCGGGACAGAGAAACTATGGCTACACCTTC. Translation: CASSQTPGQRNYGYTF.

The chain is built from TRBV11-3 and TRBJ1-1; TRBD1 might be the D (6 bases). The ends were cut back, 5 bases at V and 1 base at J, with 14 bases in the middle. Looked up from germline, CDR1 is SGHNT and CDR2 is YENEEA. This CDR3 region has 15 residues. The CDR3 reads CASSHGQSANTEAFF. CDR3 nucleotides: TGTGCCAGCAGCCACGGACAGTCCGCGAACACTGAAGCTTTCTTT. Full variable domain (rest looked up from reference TRBV11-3 and TRBJ1-1): EAGVVQSPRYKIIEKKQPVAFWCNPISGHNTLYWYLQNLGQGPELLIRYENEEAVDDSQLPKDRFSAERLKGVDSTLKIQPAELGDSAVYLCASSHGQSANTEAFFGQGTRLTVV.

This sequence joins TRBV27 and TRBJ2-7; D is undetermined. This CDR3 comprises 13 residues. V dropped 3 bases and J dropped 3 bases, with 9 bases sitting between them. Germline V gene data show CDR1 as MNHEY and CDR2 as SMNVEV (reference sequence). The CDR3 region is CASSFSHGYEQYF. For the CDR3, the DNA is TGTGCCAGCAGTTTTTCGCACGGCTACGAGCAGTACTTC.

V and J are TRBV11-3 and TRBJ1-1; 8 bases match TRBD1. The CDR3 spans 16 residues. Per the germline V gene, CDR1 is SGHNT and CDR2 is YENEEA. V dropped 2 bases and J dropped 1; count of bases not matched to a gene: 6. The CDR3 nucleotides are TGTGCCAGCAGCTTATCCAGGGGGCGGGGGAACACTGAAGCTTTCTTT. Translated: CASSLSRGRGNTEAFF. The complete variable domain, with remaining parts taken from reference TRBV11-3 and TRBJ1-1, reads EAGVVQSPRYKIIEKKQPVAFWCNPISGHNTLYWYLQNLGQGPELLIRYENEEAVDDSQLPKDRFSAERLKGVDSTLKIQPAELGDSAVYLCASSLSRGRGNTEAFFGQGTRLTVV.

The genes are TRBV5-1 and TRBJ2-3, with 9 positions matching TRBD1. V lost 0 bases, J lost 4 bases, and 12 bases stayed unmatched. CDR1 is SGHRS and CDR2 is YFSETQ in the germline V gene. The CDR3 loop spans 18 amino acids. The DNA of the CDR3 is TGCGCCAGCAGCTTGGGGTTTCTCGGGACAGGGACGCCAGATACGCAGTATTTT. Its protein is CASSLGFLGTGTPDTQYF. The complete variable domain, with remaining parts taken from reference TRBV5-1 and TRBJ2-3, reads KAGVTQTPRYLIKTRGQQVTLSCSPISGHRSVSWYQQTPGQGLQFLFEYFSETQRNKGNFPGRFSGRQFSNSRSEMNVSTLELGDSALYLCASSLGFLGTGTPDTQYFGPGTRLTVL.

The rearrangement links TRBV5-6 to TRBJ1-1, with D possibly being TRBD1 (5 bases). CDR3 length: 12 amino acids. Germline V gene lookup returns CDR1 SGHDT and CDR2 YYEEEE. The V gene lost 0 bases and the J gene lost 7 bases, with 7 bases spanning the gap. The CDR3 here is CASSLGDSEAFF. CDR3 bases: TGTGCCAGCAGCTTGGGAGACAGTGAAGCTTTCTTT.

The chain is built from TRBV28 and TRBJ1-1; TRBD1 might be the D (6 bases). V gave up 4 bases and J gave up 11 bases, with 20 bases separating them. Germline loops: CDR1 MDHEN, CDR2 SYDVKM. This CDR3 contains 14 residues. The CDR3 here is CASSSITGSLEAFF. The CDR3 DNA reads as TGTGCCAGCAGTTCTATAACAGGGTCTCTGGAGGCTTTCTTT.

The chain couples TRBV2 to TRBJ2-1; 9 bases fit TRBD1. The CDR3 covers 14 residues. Germline CDR1 SNHLY, CDR2 FYNNEI. The V gene end was trimmed by 3 bases and the J gene end by 9 bases; junction bases not matched to a gene: 6. The chain's CDR3 is CASSDGGTGLEQFF. The CDR3 DNA reads TGTGCCAGCAGTGACGGAGGGACAGGGCTTGAGCAGTTCTTC.

The table lists this clone with a count of one. The chain employs TRBV7-6 and TRBJ2-1; D perhaps matches TRBD2 (6 bases). The CDR3 runs to 14 residues. Trimming removed 1 base from V and 6 bases from J, with 10 bases in between. CDR1 and CDR2 from the germline V gene are SGHVS and FNYEAQ. CDR3 amino acids: CASSLVLGGNEQFF. CDR3 nucleotides: TGTGCCAGCAGCTTAGTGCTGGGGGGCAATGAGCAGTTCTTC.

The chain combines TRBV18 with TRBJ1-1, with D unclear. Trimming shortened V by 5 bases and J by 0 bases, and 16 bases separated the two germline ends. CDR1 and CDR2 from the germline V gene are KGHSH and LQKENI. The CDR3 is 16 residues long. In DNA form, the CDR3 reads TGTGCCAGCTCAGCCCTCGACGGAGGCATGAACACTGAAGCTTTCTTT. Residues: CASSALDGGMNTEAFF.

This sequence joins TRBV5-1 and TRBJ1-1; no firm D call. Deletions cut 4 bases from V and 1 base from J, with 14 bases between. The germline V gene has CDR1 SGHRS and CDR2 YFSETQ. This CDR3 region has 15 residues. The CDR3 protein is CASSAYSGGNTEAFF. The CDR3 DNA reads as TGCGCCAGCAGCGCGTACAGCGGTGGGAACACTGAAGCTTTCTTT. Using reference TRBV5-1 and TRBJ1-1 for the parts outside the CDR3, the full variable domain is KAGVTQTPRYLIKTRGQQVTLSCSPISGHRSVSWYQQTPGQGLQFLFEYFSETQRNKGNFPGRFSGRQFSNSRSEMNVSTLELGDSALYLCASSAYSGGNTEAFFGQGTRLTVV.

V gene TRBV4-2 combines with J gene TRBJ2-1; TRBD2 aligns across 15 bases. Germline CDR1 is LGHNA and CDR2 is YNFKEQ. V lost 11 bases to trimming and J lost 0 bases; unmatched junction nucleotides: 8. This CDR3 is built from 17 residues. Written as DNA, the CDR3 is TGTGCCTCCGATGGGACTAGCGGGAGGAGCTCCTACAATGAGCAGTTCTTC. It yields the protein CASDGTSGRSSYNEQFF.